This T cell receptor beta chain was profiled in a study of blood T cell repertoires in COVID-19. TCRdb's table, derived via immunoSEQ multiplex PCR, lists solely in-frame clones and lacks some. The table has 290,000 or so clones, around 89% seen once. J was trimmed by 7 bases and V by 6 bases; bases with no gene match: 5. The CDR3 spans 14 residues. Germline V gene data show CDR1 as MNHEY and CDR2 as SVGAGI. The sequence was collected from a woman under 30 with acute COVID-19. J is TRBJ2-1 and V is TRBV6-5, with TRBD1 identical over 11 bases. Specimen: PBMCs or T cells enriched from blood (not recorded which). The CDR3 spells CASRDRGRSNEQFF. The CDR3 nucleotides are TGTGCCAGCAGGGACAGGGGGCGCAGTAATGAGCAGTTCTTC.